This TCR beta chain is drawn from a study of T cell clones after liver transplantation. Study conclusions and caveats: Rather than being deleted, graft donor-reactive T cells may have moved into the graft.

Only in-frame clones appear in the TCRdb table, and some are missing; sequencing was by immunoSEQ multiplex PCR. The table lists some 60,000 clones, about 70% of them singletons. For this clone: Its antigen is currently unknown.

From germline, CDR1 is SGHTA and CDR2 FQGNSA. J gave up 0 bases and V 8 bases, and 5 bases lay outside the gene matches. There are 14 residues in the CDR3. The material was CD4+ T cells from blood, obtained before liver transplant. The chain combines TRBV7-2 with TRBJ2-3; TRBD1 matches 7 bases. This clonotype was obtained from a human donor who received a liver transplant. CDR3 sequence reads: CASRRGQSTDTQYF. The CDR3 DNA follows: TGTGCCAGCCGAAGGGGACAGAGCACAGATACGCAGTATTTT.